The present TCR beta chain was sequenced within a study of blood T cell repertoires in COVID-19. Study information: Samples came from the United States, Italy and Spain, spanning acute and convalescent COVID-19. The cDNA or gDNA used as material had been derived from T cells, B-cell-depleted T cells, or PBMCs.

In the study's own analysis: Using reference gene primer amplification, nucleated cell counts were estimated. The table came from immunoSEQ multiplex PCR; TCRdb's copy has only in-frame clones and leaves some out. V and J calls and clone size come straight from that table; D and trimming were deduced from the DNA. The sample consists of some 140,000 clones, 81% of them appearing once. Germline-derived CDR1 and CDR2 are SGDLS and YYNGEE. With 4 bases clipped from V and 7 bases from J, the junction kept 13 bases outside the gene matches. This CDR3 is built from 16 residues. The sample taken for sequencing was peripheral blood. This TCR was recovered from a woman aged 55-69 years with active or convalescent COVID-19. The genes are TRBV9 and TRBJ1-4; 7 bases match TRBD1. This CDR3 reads CASSPRGQEVGEKLFF. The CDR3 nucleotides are TGTGCCAGCAGCCCCCGCGGACAGGAGGTCGGTGAAAAACTGTTTTTT.